The source of this T cell receptor (beta chain) is a study of tumor-infiltrating lymphocytes in localized non-small cell lung cancer. Study as a whole: Several tumor histologies, both smoking statuses, and some post-neoadjuvant chemotherapy samples were included. From each patient, both tumor and uninvolved lung, non-adjacent to tumor, were sampled. Study-wide results and caveats: Higher tumor T cell infiltration than in uninvolved lung was supported by TCRbeta sequencing. Different pieces of the same tissue were used for each assay.

The CDR3 runs 16 residues. Germline CDR1 LNHDA, CDR2 SQIVND (reference sequence). Trimming cost V 7 bases and J 0 bases; bases outside gene matches: 11. The repertoire was sequenced with immunoSEQ multiplex PCR; TCRdb's copy has only in-frame clones and lacks some. Of under 10,000 clones in the sample, about 71% were seen once. A word on this clone: Its specificity is unknown.

The receptor was isolated from a human donor with non-small cell lung cancer. Specimen: uninvolved lung tissue not adjacent to the tumor. This chain connects TRBV19 to TRBJ1-1, with 7 bases lining up with TRBD1. The CDR3 coding sequence is TGTGCCAGTACCTTCAAGGCAGGGGGTCTGAACACTGAAGCTTTCTTT. Translation gives CASTFKAGGLNTEAFF.